This T cell receptor beta chain was recovered during a study of CD8 T cells in ankylosing spondylitis. Quantitative barcoded 5'-RACE was used to prepare TCR beta libraries. TCRdb processed the 5' RACE reads anew with MiXCR; each CDR3 protein has one entry. This table holds about 210,000 distinct CDR3 sequences, about 7% found once. The CDR3 runs to 14 residues. V was trimmed by 6 bases and J by 2 bases, leaving 17 bases between them. Germline CDR1 SQVTM, CDR2 ANQGSEA. As for this clonotype: What it recognizes is unknown.

Study-wide findings and caveats: Made up of 7 to 9 highly homologous variants, a TCR beta motif appeared characteristic of ankylosing spondylitis blood. Significant enrichment of disease-linked clones was reportedly seen in matched ankylosing spondylitis synovial fluid. Disease-linked clones, CD8+, were relatively rare in peripheral blood. Some of the motif variants had earlier been found in reactive arthritis patients' fluid and blood.

The sequence was obtained from a male donor with ankylosing spondylitis. Sequencing input: blood, either unsorted or a sorted T cell fraction (not recorded which). The chain joins TRBV29-1 to TRBJ2-7; maybe TRBD2 (7 bases). Here the CDR3 reads CSVAGAGSTYEQYF. The DNA of the CDR3 is TGCAGCGTCGCGGGGGCAGGCTCTACCTACGAGCAGTACTTC.